This T cell receptor beta chain was sequenced for a study of regulatory T cells in long-lasting Graves disease (dated by TCRdb to about 2021). A note on the overall study: Persistent Graves' disease meant more than 5 years of antithyroid drug treatment with TSH receptor autoantibodies that stayed positive. The study took place in China and was registered as a clinical trial. Persistent Graves' disease patients in the clinical cohort had taken antithyroid drugs for 9.5 to 13 years on average. Persistent Graves' disease patients were compared with newly diagnosed Graves' disease patients by peripheral blood TCR sequencing and RNA sequencing. TCR sequencing covered roughly 13 persistent and approximately 20 newly diagnosed Graves' disease patients, around 33 samples in total.

The full study reports these points: Persistent patients shared more public clonotypes among themselves (around 3,000) than newly diagnosed patients did (approximately 870). TRBV28, TRBJ1-2 and TRBJ2-5 were preferentially used in persistent disease, while TRBV20-1 and TRBJ2-1 were favored in newly diagnosed disease. The authors noted that the small sample size was a limitation that may lower accuracy. Only peripheral blood was studied, because thyroid tissue, the primary lesion, was inaccessible. Sequencing and analysis were restricted to the TCR beta chain. Compared with newly diagnosed patients, patients with persistent Graves' disease had lower TCR Shannon entropy and fewer highly expanded clones, which suggests clonal expansion.

CDR1 is given as SGDLS and CDR2 as YYNGEE, both from the germline V gene. V and J are trimmed by 1 base and 5 bases, and the gene matches miss 7 bases of the junction. The CDR3 has 15 amino acids, counting the end cysteine and phenylalanine. Just CDR3 DNA is preserved here, 45 bases in frame from base 1. The time point label on this specimen signifies: persistent/refractory GD, antithyroid drugs over 5 years with positive TRAb. For both TCR sequencing and RNA sequencing, RNA was extracted from PBMCs in TRIzol. The diagnosis of Graves' disease followed American Thyroid Association guidelines. Patients were recruited from an endocrinology department in Xi'an, China. Each patient gave approximately 10 milliliters of peripheral blood, collected in an EDTA anticoagulant tube. Ficoll Paque Plus density gradient separation was used to isolate PBMCs, and no further T cell sorting was done. RNA quality was checked with an Agilent 2100 Bioanalyzer and agarose gel, and concentration with a NanoDrop 2000.

The library was built by means of multiplex PCR. The reads were generated on an Illumina HiSeq 4000. To build TCR beta libraries, CDR3 regions were amplified by Arm-PCR using iRepertoire HTBI primers. Gel purification was performed on PCR products prior to sequencing. In the authors' own workflow: Gene usage analysis of CDR3 amino acid clonotypes relied on the 60 to 65 TRBV and 13 to 15 TRBJ segments identified across samples. COPE and FqMerger were used to merge the filtered high-quality paired reads into contigs. BLAST was used to align contigs to IMGT TRBV, TRBD and TRBJ reference genes, with CDR3 defined following IMGT. Highly expanded clones were defined as clonotypes with a frequency above 0.1%. Repertoire diversity was measured by Shannon entropy, and V-J evenness by the Gini coefficient. A clonotype found in more than one individual was treated as public. The raw public reads went through TCRdb reprocessing: fastp at Q25, MiXCR clone calling, in-frame beta chains kept. Identical CDR3 protein sequences are pooled into one entry, listed with their most common genes and DNA. The V and J calls shown here were made by TCRdb, not taken from the authors' results. This sample comprises approximately 400,000 distinct CDR3 sequences, 20% to 25% of them detected only once. In total, the top ten clones hold 25% to 30% of the sample.

This clonotype was counted only a few times. Its antigen has not been determined. Base quality data are lacking; no much larger clone is found one base away. Here the sequenced sample was peripheral blood mononuclear cells (PBMCs), taken when the disease was refractory, from a patient treated with antithyroid drugs. The rearranged chain carries TRBV9 and TRBJ2-5; TRBD2 aligns with 8 central bases. The TCR sequence derives from a woman aged 40 to 55 with Graves disease. Donor details come from another sample of the same person, matched by shared clones. CDR3 region: CASSVSPREGETQYF. In nucleotide form, the sequence is TGTGCCAGCAGCGTATCGCCCCGGGAGGGGGAGACCCAGTACTTC.